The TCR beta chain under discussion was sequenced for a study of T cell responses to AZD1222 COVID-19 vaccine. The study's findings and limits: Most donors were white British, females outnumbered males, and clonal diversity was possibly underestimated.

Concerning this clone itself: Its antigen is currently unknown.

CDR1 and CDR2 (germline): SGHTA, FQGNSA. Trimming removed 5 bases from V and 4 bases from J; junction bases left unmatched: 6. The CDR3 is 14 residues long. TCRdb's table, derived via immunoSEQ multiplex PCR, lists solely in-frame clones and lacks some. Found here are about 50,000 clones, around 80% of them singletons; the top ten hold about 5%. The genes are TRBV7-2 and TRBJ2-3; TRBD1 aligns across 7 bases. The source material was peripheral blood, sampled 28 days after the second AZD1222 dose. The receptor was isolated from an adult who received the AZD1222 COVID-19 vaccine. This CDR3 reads CASSQDRLSDTQYF. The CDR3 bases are TGTGCCAGCAGCCAGGACAGGTTATCAGATACGCAGTATTTT.